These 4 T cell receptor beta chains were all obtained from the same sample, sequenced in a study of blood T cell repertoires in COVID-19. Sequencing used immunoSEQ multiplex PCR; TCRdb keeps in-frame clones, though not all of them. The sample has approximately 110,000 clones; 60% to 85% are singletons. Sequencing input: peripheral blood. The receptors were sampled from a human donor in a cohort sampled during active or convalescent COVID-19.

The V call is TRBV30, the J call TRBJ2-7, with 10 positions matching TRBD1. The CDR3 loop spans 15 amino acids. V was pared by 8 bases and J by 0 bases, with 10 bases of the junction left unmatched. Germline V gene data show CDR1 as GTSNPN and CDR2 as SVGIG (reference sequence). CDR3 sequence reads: CAGFDRGQSSYEQYF. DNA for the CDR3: TGTGCCGGGTTTGACAGGGGGCAAAGCTCCTACGAGCAGTACTTC.

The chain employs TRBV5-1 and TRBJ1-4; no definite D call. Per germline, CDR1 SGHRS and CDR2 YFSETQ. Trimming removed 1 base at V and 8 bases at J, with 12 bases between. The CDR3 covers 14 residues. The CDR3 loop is CASSLSLPGEKLFF. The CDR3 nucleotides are TGCGCCAGCAGCTTGTCTCTACCGGGGGAAAAACTGTTTTTT.

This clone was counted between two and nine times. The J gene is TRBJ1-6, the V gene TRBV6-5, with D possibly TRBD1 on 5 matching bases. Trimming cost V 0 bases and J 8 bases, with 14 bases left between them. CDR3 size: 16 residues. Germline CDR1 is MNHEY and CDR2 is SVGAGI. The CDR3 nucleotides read TGTGCCAGCAGTTACTCGCCCGGGGGATTCTATTCACCCCTCCACTTT. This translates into CASSYSPGGFYSPLHF.

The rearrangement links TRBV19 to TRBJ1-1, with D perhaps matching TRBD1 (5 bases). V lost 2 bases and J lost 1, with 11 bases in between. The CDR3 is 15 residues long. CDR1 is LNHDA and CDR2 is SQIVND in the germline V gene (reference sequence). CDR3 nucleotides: TGTGCCAGTAGTATAATAGCAGGGTCGAACACTGAAGCTTTCTTT. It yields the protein CASSIIAGSNTEAFF.